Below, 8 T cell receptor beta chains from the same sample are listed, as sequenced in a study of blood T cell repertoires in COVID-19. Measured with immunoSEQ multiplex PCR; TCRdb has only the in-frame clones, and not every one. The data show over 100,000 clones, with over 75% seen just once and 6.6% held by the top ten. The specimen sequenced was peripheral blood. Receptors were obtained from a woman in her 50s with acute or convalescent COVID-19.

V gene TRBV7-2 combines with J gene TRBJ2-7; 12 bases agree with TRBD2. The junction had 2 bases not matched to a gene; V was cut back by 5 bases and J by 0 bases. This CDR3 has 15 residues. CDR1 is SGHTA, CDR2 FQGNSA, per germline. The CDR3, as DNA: TGTGCCAGCAGCCGGACTAGCGGGACCTCCTACGAGCAGTACTTC. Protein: CASSRTSGTSYEQYF.

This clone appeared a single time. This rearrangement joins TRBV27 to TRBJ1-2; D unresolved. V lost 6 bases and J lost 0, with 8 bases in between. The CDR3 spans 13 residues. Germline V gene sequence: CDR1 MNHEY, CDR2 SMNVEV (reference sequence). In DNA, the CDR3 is TGTGCCAGCAGCGAACAGTCTAACTATGGCTACACCTTC. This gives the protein CASSEQSNYGYTF.

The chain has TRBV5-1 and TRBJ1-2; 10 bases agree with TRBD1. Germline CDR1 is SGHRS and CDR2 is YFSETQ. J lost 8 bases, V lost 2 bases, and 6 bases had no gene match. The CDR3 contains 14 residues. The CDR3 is CASSFGLTGGGYTF. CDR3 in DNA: TGCGCCAGCAGCTTCGGCCTGACAGGGGGCGGCTACACCTTC.

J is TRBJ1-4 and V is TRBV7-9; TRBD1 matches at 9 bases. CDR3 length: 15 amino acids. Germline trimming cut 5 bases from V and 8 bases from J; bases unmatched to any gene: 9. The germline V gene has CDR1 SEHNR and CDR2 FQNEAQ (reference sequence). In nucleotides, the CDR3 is TGTGCCAGCAGCCAGATGGGGACAGGGCACGAAAAACTGTTTTTT. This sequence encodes CASSQMGTGHEKLFF.

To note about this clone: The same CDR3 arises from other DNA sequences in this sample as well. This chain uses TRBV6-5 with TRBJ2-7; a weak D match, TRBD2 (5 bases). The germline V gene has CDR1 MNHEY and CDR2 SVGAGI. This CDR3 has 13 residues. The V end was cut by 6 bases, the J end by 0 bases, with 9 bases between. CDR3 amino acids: CASSRGSSYEQYF. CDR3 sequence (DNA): TGTGCCAGCAGCCGCGGGTCCTCCTACGAGCAGTACTTC.

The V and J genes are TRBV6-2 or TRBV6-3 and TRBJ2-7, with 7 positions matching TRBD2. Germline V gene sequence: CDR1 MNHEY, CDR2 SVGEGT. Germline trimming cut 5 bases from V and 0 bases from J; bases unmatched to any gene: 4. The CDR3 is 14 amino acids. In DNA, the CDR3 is TGTGCCAGCAGTACAGCGGGGTACTCCTACGAGCAGTACTTC. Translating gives CASSTAGYSYEQYF.

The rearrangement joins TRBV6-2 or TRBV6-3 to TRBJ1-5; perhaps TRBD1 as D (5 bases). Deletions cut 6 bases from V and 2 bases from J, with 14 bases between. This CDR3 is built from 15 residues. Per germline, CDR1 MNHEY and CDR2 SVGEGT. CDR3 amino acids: CASSLTGGGNQPQHF. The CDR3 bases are TGTGCCAGCAGCTTGACTGGGGGGGGCAATCAGCCCCAGCATTTT.

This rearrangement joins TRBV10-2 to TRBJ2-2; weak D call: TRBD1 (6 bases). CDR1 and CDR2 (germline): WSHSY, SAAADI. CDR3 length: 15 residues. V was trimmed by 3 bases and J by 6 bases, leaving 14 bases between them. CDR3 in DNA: TGCGCCAGCAGTGAATCGGGCAGGGGAGCCGGGGAGCTGTTTTTT. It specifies CASSESGRGAGELFF.